This T cell receptor (beta chain) is drawn from a study of cytomegalovirus exposure and HLA in healthy donors. Study-wide results and caveats: Cytomegalovirus status was reportedly diagnosed by the classifier with high specificity and sensitivity. Cytomegalovirus association was assigned to about 150 TCR beta chains.

The donors were part of the roughly 110-subject validation cohort, which stood apart from the approximately 640-subject first cohort. V lost 4 bases and J lost 4; bases outside the gene matches: 6. Germline V lookup: CDR1 GTSNPN, CDR2 SVGIG (reference sequence). The CDR3 totals 13 residues. A remark on this clone: What it recognizes is unknown.

Sequencing used immunoSEQ multiplex PCR; TCRdb keeps in-frame clones, though not all of them. The sample consists of approximately 76,000 clones, approximately 95% of them appearing once. The chain links TRBV30 to TRBJ1-1, with 7 positions matching TRBD1. Material for sequencing was PBMCs. The sequence was obtained from a woman younger than 30 in good health and CMV-seronegative. The CDR3 DNA follows: TGTGCCTGGAAAAACTCAGGGGGCACTGAAGCTTTCTTT. This codes for CAWKNSGGTEAFF.